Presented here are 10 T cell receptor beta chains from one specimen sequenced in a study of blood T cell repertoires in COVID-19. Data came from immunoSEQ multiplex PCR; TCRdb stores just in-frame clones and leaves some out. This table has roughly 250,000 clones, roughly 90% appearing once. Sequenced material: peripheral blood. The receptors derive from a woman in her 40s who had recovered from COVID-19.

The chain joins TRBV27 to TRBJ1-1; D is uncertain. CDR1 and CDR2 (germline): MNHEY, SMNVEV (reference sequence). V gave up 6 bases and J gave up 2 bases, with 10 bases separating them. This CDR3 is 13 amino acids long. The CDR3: CASSPGTNTEAFF. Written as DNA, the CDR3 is TGTGCCAGCAGCCCAGGAACCAACACTGAAGCTTTCTTT.

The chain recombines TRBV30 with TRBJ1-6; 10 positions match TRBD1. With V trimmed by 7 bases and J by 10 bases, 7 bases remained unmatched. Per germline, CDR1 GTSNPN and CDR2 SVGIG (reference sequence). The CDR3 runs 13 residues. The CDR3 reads CASGQGVDSPLHF. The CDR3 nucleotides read TGTGCCTCAGGACAGGGGGTGGACTCACCCCTCCACTTT.

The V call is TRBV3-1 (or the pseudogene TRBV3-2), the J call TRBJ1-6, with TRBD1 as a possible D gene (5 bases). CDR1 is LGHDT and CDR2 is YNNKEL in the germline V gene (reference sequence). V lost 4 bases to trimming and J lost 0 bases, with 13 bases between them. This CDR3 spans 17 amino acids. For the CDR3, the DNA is TGTGCCAGCAGCCTCAAAGGCGGGGGCTCCTATAATTCACCCCTCCACTTT. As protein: CASSLKGGGSYNSPLHF.

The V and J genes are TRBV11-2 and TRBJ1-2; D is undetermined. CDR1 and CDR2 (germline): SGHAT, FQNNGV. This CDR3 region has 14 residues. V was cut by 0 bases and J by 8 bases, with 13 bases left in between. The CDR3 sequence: CASSLDLTVVGYTF. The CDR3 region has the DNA TGTGCCAGCAGCTTAGATTTAACAGTTGTAGGCTACACCTTC.

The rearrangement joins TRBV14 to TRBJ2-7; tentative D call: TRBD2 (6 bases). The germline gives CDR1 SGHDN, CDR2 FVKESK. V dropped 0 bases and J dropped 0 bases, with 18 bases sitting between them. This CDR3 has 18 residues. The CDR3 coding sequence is TGTGCCAGCAGCCAAGATATCGGGCTGGGACTGAGCTCCTACGAGCAGTACTTC. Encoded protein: CASSQDIGLGLSSYEQYF.

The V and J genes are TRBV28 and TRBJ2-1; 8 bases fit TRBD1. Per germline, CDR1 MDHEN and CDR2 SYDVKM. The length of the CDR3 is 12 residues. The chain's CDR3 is CGTGLPYNEQFF. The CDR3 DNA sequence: TGTGGGACAGGGTTGCCCTACAATGAGCAGTTCTTC. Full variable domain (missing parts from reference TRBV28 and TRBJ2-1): DVKVTQSSRYLVKRTGEKVFLECVQDMDHENMFWYRQDPGLGLRLIYFSYDVKMKEKGDIPEGYSVSREKKERFSLILESASTNQTSMYLCGTGLPYNEQFFGPGTRLTVL.

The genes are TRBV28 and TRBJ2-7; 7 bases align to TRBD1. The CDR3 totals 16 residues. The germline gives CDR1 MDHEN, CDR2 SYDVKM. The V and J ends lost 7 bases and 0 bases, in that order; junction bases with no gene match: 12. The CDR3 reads CASTRTGQRSSYEQYF. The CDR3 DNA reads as TGTGCCAGCACCCGGACAGGCCAAAGGAGCTCCTACGAGCAGTACTTC.

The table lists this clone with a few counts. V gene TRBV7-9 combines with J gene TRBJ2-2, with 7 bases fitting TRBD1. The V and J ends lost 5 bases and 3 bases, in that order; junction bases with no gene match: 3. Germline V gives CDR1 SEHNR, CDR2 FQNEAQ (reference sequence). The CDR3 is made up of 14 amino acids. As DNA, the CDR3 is TGTGCCAGCAGCGGGGACAGTGACACCGGGGAGCTGTTTTTT. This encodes CASSGDSDTGELFF.

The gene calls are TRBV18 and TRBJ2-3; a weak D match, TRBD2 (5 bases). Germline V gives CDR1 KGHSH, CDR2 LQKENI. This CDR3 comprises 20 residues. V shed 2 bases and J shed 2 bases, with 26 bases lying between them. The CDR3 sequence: CASSPGLAAAPTGDTDTQYF. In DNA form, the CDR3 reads TGTGCCAGCTCACCAGGGTTAGCAGCAGCGCCCACCGGGGACACAGATACGCAGTATTTT.

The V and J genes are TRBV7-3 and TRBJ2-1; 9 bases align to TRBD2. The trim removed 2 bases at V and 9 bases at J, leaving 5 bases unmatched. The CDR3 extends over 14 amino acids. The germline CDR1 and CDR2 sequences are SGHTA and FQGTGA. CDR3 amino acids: CASSLGGGAVEQFF. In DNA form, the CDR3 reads TGTGCCAGCAGCTTAGGCGGGGGGGCCGTTGAGCAGTTCTTC.